Below are 19 T cell receptor beta chains sequenced from a single sample in a study of T cells in Graves' hyperthyroidism and ophthalmopathy (dated by TCRdb to about 2019). Libraries were made using multiplex PCR. Sequencing used an Illumina HiSeq 2000. TCR beta CDR3 regions were amplified from RNA transcripts. The first round of RT-PCR for the TCR CDR3 was performed with the HTBI primer set and the Qiagen OneStep RT-PCR kit. TCRdb applied fastp at Q25 and MiXCR to the public reads, then kept only in-frame beta chains. Rows matching on CDR3 protein sequence are summarized as one entry with the most common DNA and genes. For this sample the table gives around 620,000 distinct CDR3 sequences, of which around 14% were detected only once. Around 7% of the sample belongs to the ten largest clones. The sequencing input was blood. The source of these receptors is a woman aged 18-35 years with Graves' ophthalmopathy.

As for this clonotype: Germline and junction disagree at one end, which may indicate a read error. The rearrangement links TRBV6-1 to TRBJ1-2; TRBD1 matches at 9 bases. The CDR3 length is 16 residues. Per the germline V gene, CDR1 is MNHNS and CDR2 is SASEGT. CDR3 bases: TGTGCCATCAGTGAGTTGTGGACAGGGGAGAACTATGGCTACACCTTC. Amino acid sequence: CAISELWTGENYGYTF.

With respect to this clonotype: The junction departs from the called germline gene at one end, perhaps through a read error. V gene TRBV3-1 combines with J gene TRBJ2-6, with D possibly TRBD1 on 6 matching bases. The CDR3 is made up of 18 amino acids. Germline V CDR1 and CDR2: LGHDT, YNNKEL (reference sequence). CDR3 in amino acids: CDSSHIRDITSGANVLTF. DNA of the CDR3: TGTGACAGCAGCCATATTAGGGACATTACCTCTGGGGCCAACGTCCTGACTTTC.

This chain links TRBV7-8 with TRBJ1-3; 7 nucleotides line up with TRBD1. The CDR3 sequence is 13 residues long. Germline lookup yields CDR1 SGHVS and CDR2 FQNEAQ. This CDR3 is CASVPGQGNTIYF. In DNA, the CDR3 is TGTGCTTCCGTCCCGGGACAGGGAAACACCATATATTTT. Variable domain in full (rest from reference TRBV7-8 and TRBJ1-3): GAGVSQSPRYKVAKRGQDVALRCDPISGHVSLFWYQQALGQGPEFLTYFQNEAQLDKSGLPSDRFFAERPEGSVSTLKIQRTQQEDSAVYLCASVPGQGNTIYFGEGSWLTVV.

This clonotype showed up many times. The genes are TRBV28 and TRBJ2-5; D possibly uses TRBD1 or TRBD2 (5 bases each). The CDR3 consists of 14 residues. V lost 4 bases and J lost 7, with 16 bases in between. CDR1 and CDR2 from the germline V gene are MDHEN and SYDVKM. CDR3 region: CASSSRAKGRTQYF. The DNA for the CDR3 is TGTGCCAGCAGTTCGCGGGCGAAGGGGAGGACCCAGTACTTC.

A few counts support this clonotype. The V gene is TRBV19, the J gene TRBJ1-6; the D gene is possibly TRBD1 (5 bases). CDR3 length equals 14 residues. V was shortened by 6 bases and J by 7 bases, with 13 bases between the two germline ends. From germline, CDR1 is LNHDA and CDR2 SQIVND (reference sequence). CDR3 region: CASRRDQENSPLHF. In nucleotides, the CDR3 is TGTGCCAGTAGACGGGACCAGGAGAATTCACCCCTCCACTTT.

This clonotype was observed at least ten times. The J gene is TRBJ2-5, the V gene TRBV29-1, with a weak D call TRBD1 (6 bases). Trimming left V 3 bases short and J 0 bases short, with 11 bases between. The germline V gene encodes CDR1 SQVTM and CDR2 ANQGSEA. The CDR3 is 14 residues long. The CDR3 region has the DNA TGCAGCGTTGATAAGTCAGGGGACCAAGAGACCCAGTACTTC. Translating it yields CSVDKSGDQETQYF. Using reference TRBV29-1 and TRBJ2-5 for the parts outside the CDR3, the full variable domain is SAVISQKPSRDICQRGTSLTIQCQVDSQVTMMFWYRQQPGQSLTLIATANQGSEATYESGFVIDKFPISRPNLTFSTLTVSNMSPEDSSIYLCSVDKSGDQETQYFGPGTRLLVL.

This clonotype was counted many times. The chain's CDR3 is CASSPPHGGTQYF. The CDR3 coding sequence is TGTGCCAGCTCACCACCCCACGGTGGTACGCAGTATTTT. This chain uses TRBV18 with TRBJ2-3; D remains ambiguous. The CDR3 consists of 13 residues. V gave up 0 bases and J gave up 8 bases, with 9 bases separating them. Germline V gives CDR1 KGHSH, CDR2 LQKENI.

Many counts were recorded for this clonotype. The chain carries TRBV20-1 and TRBJ2-1; D may be TRBD2 (5 bases). CDR3 length: 14 residues. V was cut by 6 bases and J by 2 bases, with 14 bases left in between. CDR1 is DFQATT, CDR2 SNEGSKA, per germline (reference sequence). CDR3 residues: CSAPTAGAYNEQFF. The CDR3 nucleotides are TGCAGTGCCCCAACGGCGGGCGCCTACAATGAGCAGTTCTTC.

Ten or more counts support this clonotype. The chain combines TRBV27 with TRBJ1-2; 7 bases map to TRBD1. The CDR3 sequence is 15 residues long. The germline CDR1 and CDR2 sequences are MNHEY and SMNVEV (reference sequence). J was trimmed by 4 bases and V by 5 bases; bases with no gene match: 10. The DNA for the CDR3 is TGTGCCAGCAGTCCCTACCAGACAGGGACCTATGGCTACACCTTC. Translating it yields CASSPYQTGTYGYTF.

This clonotype was picked up many times. V gene TRBV4-2 combines with J gene TRBJ2-1, with TRBD2 matching over 8 bases. This CDR3 comprises 16 residues. Germline lookup yields CDR1 LGHNA and CDR2 YNFKEQ. Losses at the gene ends were 0 bases for V and 2 bases for J; bases not matched to a gene: 3. The CDR3 protein is CASSQEGREAYNEQFF. In DNA form, the CDR3 reads TGTGCCAGCAGCCAAGAAGGGCGGGAGGCCTACAATGAGCAGTTCTTC.

This clonotype was counted ten times or more. The genes are TRBV12-3 or TRBV12-4 and TRBJ1-1; D gene uncertain. This CDR3 has 12 amino acids. V was clipped by 1 base and J by 6 bases, with 6 bases between them. The CDR3 loop reads CASSLEWAEAFF. CDR3 bases: TGTGCCAGCAGTTTAGAGTGGGCTGAAGCTTTCTTT.

This clonotype showed up many times. The chain is built from TRBV7-2 and TRBJ2-7, with 10 positions matching TRBD1. Germline CDR1 reads SGHTA; CDR2 reads FQGNSA. This CDR3 is 15 amino acids long. V trimming: 5 bases; J trimming: 6 bases; junction bases outside the gene matches: 10. CDR3 amino acids: CASSPTGTGVREQYF. The CDR3 DNA is TGTGCCAGCAGCCCTACCGGGACAGGGGTCCGCGAGCAGTACTTC. Full variable domain (outside the CDR3, taken from reference TRBV7-2 and TRBJ2-7): GAGVSQSPSNKVTEKGKDVELRCDPISGHTALYWYRQSLGQGLEFLIYFQGNSAPDKSGLPSDRFSAERTGGSVSTLTIQRTQQEDSAVYLCASSPTGTGVREQYFGPGTRLTVT.

In its sample, this clonotype was seen many times. The rearrangement links TRBV7-9 to TRBJ2-1; D not resolved. V was clipped by 1 base and J by 3 bases, with 19 bases between them. Germline V gene data show CDR1 as SEHNR and CDR2 as FQNEAQ (reference sequence). This CDR3 is 18 amino acids long. CDR3 nucleotide sequence: TGTGCCAGCAGCTTAGTGGGCCAATACGCAACGTTCTACAATGAGCAGTTCTTC. Protein product: CASSLVGQYATFYNEQFF.

This clonotype has a count of ten or more. The chain is built from TRBV7-8 and TRBJ2-2; 12 nucleotides line up with TRBD1. The CDR3 has 17 residues. Looked up from germline, CDR1 is SGHVS and CDR2 is FQNEAQ. V was pared by 1 base and J by 7 bases, with 7 bases of the junction left unmatched. CDR3 loop: CASSLVGTGGAGGELFF. The CDR3 bases are TGTGCCAGCAGCTTAGTTGGGACAGGGGGCGCGGGCGGGGAGCTGTTTTTT.

The sample holds many counts of this clonotype. This chain uses TRBV6-1 with TRBJ2-5, with D perhaps TRBD1 (6 bases). Between the trimmed V and J ends, which lost 4 bases and 0 bases, there was a span of 21 bases. This CDR3 has 18 amino acids. In germline, CDR1 is MNHNS, CDR2 SASEGT. For the CDR3, the DNA is TGTGCCAGCAGTGGCGGCAGGGGAAAGCTACTGTACCAAGAGACCCAGTACTTC. It yields the protein CASSGGRGKLLYQETQYF.

In its sample, this clonotype was seen many times. The chain combines TRBV10-3 with TRBJ2-1, with unresolved D. Germline lookup yields CDR1 ENHRY and CDR2 SYGVKD. There are 16 residues in the CDR3. Trimming removed 4 bases at V and 4 bases at J, with 17 bases between. This chain's CDR3 is CAISGGRLGSYNEQFF. CDR3 sequence (DNA): TGTGCCATCAGTGGAGGACGTCTGGGGTCGTACAATGAGCAGTTCTTC.

This clonotype came up many times. The chain couples TRBV28 to TRBJ2-7, with TRBD2 identical over 8 bases. The V and J ends lost 5 bases and 6 bases, in that order; junction bases with no gene match: 15. The CDR3 contains 16 residues. Germline CDR1 reads MDHEN; CDR2 reads SYDVKM. In DNA form, the CDR3 reads TGTGCCAGCAGTCCTCGACTAGCGCGAGGGAGAGTCGAGCAGTACTTC. Its protein is CASSPRLARGRVEQYF.

This clonotype has only a few counts. The chain carries TRBV29-1 and TRBJ2-3; the D call may be TRBD1 or TRBD2 (5 bases each). The CDR3 spans 15 residues. Germline V CDR1 and CDR2: SQVTM, ANQGSEA. Trimming pared 2 bases from V and 0 bases from J, leaving 12 bases between. The CDR3 here is CSVEKRGTSTDTQYF. The DNA of the CDR3 is TGCAGCGTTGAAAAGAGGGGAACTAGCACAGATACGCAGTATTTT.

V and J are TRBV11-1 and TRBJ2-7; D not resolved. This CDR3 region has 15 residues. Between the trimmed V and J ends, which lost 5 bases and 4 bases, there was a span of 18 bases. Germline CDR1 is SGHAT and CDR2 is FQDESV (reference sequence). The CDR3: CASSLDPSPLYEQYF. As DNA, the CDR3 is TGTGCCAGCAGCCTAGACCCTTCGCCTTTATACGAGCAGTACTTC.